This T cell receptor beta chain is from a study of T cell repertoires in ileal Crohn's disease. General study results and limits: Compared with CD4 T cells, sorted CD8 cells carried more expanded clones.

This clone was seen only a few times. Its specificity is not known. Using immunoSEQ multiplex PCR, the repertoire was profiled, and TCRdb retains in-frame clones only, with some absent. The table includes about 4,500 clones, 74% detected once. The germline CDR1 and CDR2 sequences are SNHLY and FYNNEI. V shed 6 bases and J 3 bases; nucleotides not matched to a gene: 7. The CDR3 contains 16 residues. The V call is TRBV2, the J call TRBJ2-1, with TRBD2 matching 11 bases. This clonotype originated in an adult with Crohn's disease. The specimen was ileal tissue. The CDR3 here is CASRATTSGGYNEQFF. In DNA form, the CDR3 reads TGTGCCAGCAGAGCGACTACTAGCGGGGGCTACAATGAGCAGTTCTTC.